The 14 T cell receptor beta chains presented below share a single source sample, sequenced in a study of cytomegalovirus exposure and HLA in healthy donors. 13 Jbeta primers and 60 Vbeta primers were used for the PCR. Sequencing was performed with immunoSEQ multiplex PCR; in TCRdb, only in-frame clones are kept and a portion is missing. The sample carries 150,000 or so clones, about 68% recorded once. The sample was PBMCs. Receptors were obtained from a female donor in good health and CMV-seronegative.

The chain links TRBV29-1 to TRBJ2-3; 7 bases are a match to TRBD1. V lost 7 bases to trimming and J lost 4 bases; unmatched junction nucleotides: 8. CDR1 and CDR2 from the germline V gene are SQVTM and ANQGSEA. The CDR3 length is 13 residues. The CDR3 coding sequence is TGCAGCGCAAACAGGGGTCAGGCAGATACGCAGTATTTT. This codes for CSANRGQADTQYF.

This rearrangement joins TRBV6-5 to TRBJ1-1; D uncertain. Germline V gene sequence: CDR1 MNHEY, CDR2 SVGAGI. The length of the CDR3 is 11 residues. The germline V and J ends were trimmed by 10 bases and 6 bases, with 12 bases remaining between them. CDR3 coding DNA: TGTGCCACGTACCGGGTCCCTGAAGCTTTCTTT. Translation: CATYRVPEAFF.

For the CDR3, the DNA is TGCGCCAGCAGCTTGTTGGCGGGGAAAGAGACCCAGTACTTC. Protein: CASSLLAGKETQYF. V gene TRBV5-1 combines with J gene TRBJ2-5, with D maybe TRBD2 (6 bases). There are 14 residues in the CDR3. The V gene lost 1 base and the J gene lost 3 bases, with 10 bases spanning the gap. The germline gives CDR1 SGHRS, CDR2 YFSETQ.

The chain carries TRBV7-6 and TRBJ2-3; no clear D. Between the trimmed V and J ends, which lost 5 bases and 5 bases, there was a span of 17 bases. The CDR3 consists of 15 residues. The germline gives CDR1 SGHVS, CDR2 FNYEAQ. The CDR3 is CASSPASQLIDTQYF. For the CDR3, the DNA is TGTGCCAGCAGCCCCGCATCGCAGTTGATAGATACGCAGTATTTT.

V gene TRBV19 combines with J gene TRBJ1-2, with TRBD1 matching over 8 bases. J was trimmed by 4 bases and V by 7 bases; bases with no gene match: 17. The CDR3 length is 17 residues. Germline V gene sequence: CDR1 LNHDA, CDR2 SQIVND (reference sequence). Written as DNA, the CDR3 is TGTGCCAGTATTCCCCGTAGGGGACAGGCTATCCCCTATGGCTACACCTTC. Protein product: CASIPRRGQAIPYGYTF.

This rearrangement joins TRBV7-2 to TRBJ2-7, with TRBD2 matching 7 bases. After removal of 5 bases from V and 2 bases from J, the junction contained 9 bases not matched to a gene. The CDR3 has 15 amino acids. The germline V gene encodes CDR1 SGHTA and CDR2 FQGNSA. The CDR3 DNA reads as TGTGCCAGCAGCCCGCTCGCGGGAGTACCCTACGAGCAGTACTTC. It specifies CASSPLAGVPYEQYF.

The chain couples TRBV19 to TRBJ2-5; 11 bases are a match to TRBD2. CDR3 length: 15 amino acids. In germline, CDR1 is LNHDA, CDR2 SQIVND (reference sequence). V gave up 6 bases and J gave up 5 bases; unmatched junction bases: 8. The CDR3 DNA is TGTGCCAGTAGGCTAGCGGGAGGCCCAGGGGAGACCCAGTACTTC. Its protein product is CASRLAGGPGETQYF.

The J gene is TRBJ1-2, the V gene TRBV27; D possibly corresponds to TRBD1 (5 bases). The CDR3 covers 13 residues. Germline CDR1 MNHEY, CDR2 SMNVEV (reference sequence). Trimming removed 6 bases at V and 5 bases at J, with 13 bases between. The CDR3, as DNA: TGTGCCAGCAGGCCGACAGCCAGTTATGGCTACACCTTC. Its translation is CASRPTASYGYTF.

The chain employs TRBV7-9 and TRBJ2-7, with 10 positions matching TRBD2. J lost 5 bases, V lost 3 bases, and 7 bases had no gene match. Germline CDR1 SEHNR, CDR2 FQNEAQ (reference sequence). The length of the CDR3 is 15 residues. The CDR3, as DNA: TGTGCCAGCAGCTTCCAGCGGGGGGGCCCCGACGAGCAGTACTTC. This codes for CASSFQRGGPDEQYF.

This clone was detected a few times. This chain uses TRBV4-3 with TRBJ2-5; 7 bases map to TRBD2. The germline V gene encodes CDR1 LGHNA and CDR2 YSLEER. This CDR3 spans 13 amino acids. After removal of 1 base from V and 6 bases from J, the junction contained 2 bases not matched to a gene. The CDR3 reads CASSQGGGKTQYF. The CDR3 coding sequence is TGCGCCAGCAGCCAAGGCGGGGGAAAGACCCAGTACTTC.

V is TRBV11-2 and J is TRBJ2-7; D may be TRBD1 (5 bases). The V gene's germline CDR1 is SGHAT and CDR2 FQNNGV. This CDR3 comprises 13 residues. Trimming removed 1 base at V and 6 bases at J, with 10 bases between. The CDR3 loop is CASSLVQGGEQYF. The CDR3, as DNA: TGTGCCAGCAGCTTAGTCCAGGGCGGCGAGCAGTACTTC.

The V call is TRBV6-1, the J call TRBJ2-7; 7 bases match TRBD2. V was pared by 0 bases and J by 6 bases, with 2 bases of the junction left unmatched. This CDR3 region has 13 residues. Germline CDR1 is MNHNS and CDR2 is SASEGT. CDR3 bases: TGTGCCAGCAGTGAAGCGCGGGGGTTCGAGCAGTACTTC. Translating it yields CASSEARGFEQYF.

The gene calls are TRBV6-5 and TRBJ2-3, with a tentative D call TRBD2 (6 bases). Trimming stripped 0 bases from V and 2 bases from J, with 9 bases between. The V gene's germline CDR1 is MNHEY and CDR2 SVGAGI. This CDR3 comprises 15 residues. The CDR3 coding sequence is TGTGCCAGCAGTTACTCAGCGGGTTCCACAGATACGCAGTATTTT. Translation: CASSYSAGSTDTQYF.

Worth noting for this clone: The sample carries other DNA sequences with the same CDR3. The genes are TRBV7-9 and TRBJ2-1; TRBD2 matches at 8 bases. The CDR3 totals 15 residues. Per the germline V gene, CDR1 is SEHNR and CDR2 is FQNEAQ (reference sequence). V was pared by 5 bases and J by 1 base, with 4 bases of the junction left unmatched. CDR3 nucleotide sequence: TGTGCCAGCAGCCCAACTAGCGGTTCCTACAATGAGCAGTTCTTC. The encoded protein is CASSPTSGSYNEQFF.